A single sample is the source of the 15 T cell receptor beta chains below, sequenced in a study of lymphopenia after photon versus proton radiotherapy. Some clones are missing from TCRdb's copy, which holds only in-frame ones; the method was immunoSEQ multiplex PCR. The data contain approximately 91,000 clones, around 80% of them seen just once; the ten biggest clones take up approximately 1.4%. Sample: peripheral blood, taken from a patient treated with proton-based radiotherapy. The source of these receptors is a man aged 55-75 years with pancreatic cancer.

The chain is built from TRBV11-2 and TRBJ1-1; D uncertain. Germline assignment: CDR1 SGHAT and CDR2 FQNNGV. The CDR3 has 15 residues. V was cut by 2 bases and J by 0 bases, with 10 bases left in between. The CDR3, as DNA: TGTGCCAGCAGCTTATCTTCAGTTATGAACACTGAAGCTTTCTTT. Translation gives CASSLSSVMNTEAFF.

The V gene is TRBV5-1, the J gene TRBJ2-1; 9 bases are shared with TRBD2. V shed 4 bases, J shed 7 bases, and the junction held 3 bases outside the gene matches. Germline CDR1 SGHRS, CDR2 YFSETQ. The CDR3 contains 13 residues. The CDR3: CASSALAGNEQFF. CDR3 DNA sequence: TGCGCCAGCAGCGCACTAGCGGGTAATGAGCAGTTCTTC.

The chain uses TRBV18 and TRBJ1-3, with D unresolved. This CDR3 is 16 amino acids long. The V gene's germline CDR1 is KGHSH and CDR2 LQKENI. The V end lost 1 base, the J end lost 0 bases, and 10 bases lay between the germline ends. This CDR3 is CASSPQGGLSGNTIYF. CDR3 sequence (DNA): TGTGCCAGCTCACCACAGGGAGGGCTCTCTGGAAACACCATATATTTT. Based on the CDR3 plus reference TRBV18 and TRBJ1-3, the full variable domain is NAGVMQNPRHLVRRRGQEARLRCSPMKGHSHVYWYRQLPEEGLKFMVYLQKENIIDESGMPKERFSAEFPKEGPSILRIQQVVRGDSAAYFCASSPQGGLSGNTIYFGEGSWLTVV.

The V and J genes are TRBV30 and TRBJ1-2, with TRBD1 matching 8 bases. The germline CDR1 and CDR2 sequences are GTSNPN and SVGIG (reference sequence). With 0 bases clipped from V and 7 bases from J, the junction kept 7 bases outside the gene matches. CDR3 length: 14 residues. In DNA form, the CDR3 reads TGTGCCTGGAGTGTGGTGACAGGGGAATTTGGCTACACCTTC. Its translation: CAWSVVTGEFGYTF. Full variable domain (outside the CDR3, taken from reference TRBV30 and TRBJ1-2): SQTIHQWPATLVQPVGSPLSLECTVEGTSNPNLYWYRQAAGRGLQLLFYSVGIGQISSEVPQNLSASRPQDRQFILSSKKLLLSDSGFYLCAWSVVTGEFGYTFGSGTRLTVV.

This chain connects TRBV5-1 to TRBJ2-1; 7 bases are shared with TRBD2. The ends lost 0 bases at V and 2 bases at J; junction bases unmatched: 2. Germline V gives CDR1 SGHRS, CDR2 YFSETQ. CDR3 size: 15 residues. This CDR3 is CASSLAGGTYNEQFF. CDR3 bases: TGCGCCAGCAGCTTGGCCGGGGGGACCTACAATGAGCAGTTCTTC. Full variable domain (remainder filled in from reference TRBV5-1 and TRBJ2-1): KAGVTQTPRYLIKTRGQQVTLSCSPISGHRSVSWYQQTPGQGLQFLFEYFSETQRNKGNFPGRFSGRQFSNSRSEMNVSTLELGDSALYLCASSLAGGTYNEQFFGPGTRLTVL.

The chain carries TRBV28 and TRBJ1-5; D not certain. This CDR3 spans 16 amino acids. V dropped 3 bases and J dropped 2 bases, with 14 bases sitting between them. Per the germline V gene, CDR1 is MDHEN and CDR2 is SYDVKM. In DNA, the CDR3 is TGTGCCAGCAGTTTGGGGTCCATTTGGGGCAATCAGCCCCAGCATTTT. Encoded protein: CASSLGSIWGNQPQHF.

CDR3 sequence: CASSVDRDRSFYEQYF. CDR3 DNA sequence: TGTGCCAGTAGTGTGGACCGGGACCGGTCGTTCTACGAGCAGTACTTC. V usage is TRBV19 and J usage is TRBJ2-7; possibly TRBD1 or TRBD2 for D (5 bases each). This CDR3 is 16 amino acids long. The V and J ends lost 5 bases and 3 bases respectively, with 20 bases between them. Germline assignment: CDR1 LNHDA and CDR2 SQIVND (reference sequence).

The DNA of the CDR3 is TGCGCCAGCAGCTTTCAATCCGCCAACACTGAAGCTTTCTTT. Translation: CASSFQSANTEAFF. J is TRBJ1-1 and V is TRBV5-1, with D uncertain. Germline-derived CDR1 and CDR2 are SGHRS and YFSETQ. The V and J ends lost 2 bases and 2 bases respectively, with 10 bases between them. The length of the CDR3 is 14 residues.

V gene TRBV18 combines with J gene TRBJ1-4; 10 nucleotides line up with TRBD1. This CDR3 spans 15 amino acids. The ends lost 3 bases at V and 7 bases at J; junction bases unmatched: 5. CDR1 and CDR2 (germline): KGHSH, LQKENI. The CDR3 here is CASSPGTGVGEKLFF. The CDR3, as DNA: TGTGCCAGCTCACCTGGGACAGGGGTTGGTGAAAAACTGTTTTTT.

The rearrangement joins TRBV27 to TRBJ2-1; weak D call: TRBD1 (5 bases). The CDR3 runs to 16 residues. Per the germline V gene, CDR1 is MNHEY and CDR2 is SMNVEV (reference sequence). The germline V and J ends were trimmed by 2 bases and 4 bases, with 15 bases remaining between them. The CDR3 protein is CASSLKGVAKYNEQFF. The CDR3 DNA reads as TGTGCCAGCAGTTTAAAAGGGGTTGCCAAGTACAATGAGCAGTTCTTC.

The J gene is TRBJ2-3, the V gene TRBV7-2; D is perhaps TRBD2 (7 bases). This CDR3 is built from 19 residues. The V gene's germline CDR1 is SGHTA and CDR2 FQGNSA. The V and J ends lost 5 bases and 6 bases respectively, with 30 bases between them. The CDR3 here is CASSGEGVVGGLHLDTQYF. DNA of the CDR3: TGTGCCAGCAGCGGTGAAGGGGTAGTCGGGGGGCTACACTTGGATACGCAGTATTTT.

V usage is TRBV6-1 and J usage is TRBJ1-1; D uncertain. This CDR3 comprises 14 residues. Per the germline V gene, CDR1 is MNHNS and CDR2 is SASEGT. The V end was cut by 4 bases, the J end by 1 base, with 10 bases between. The CDR3 DNA reads TGTGCCAGCAGTGGAGGCCATACGAACACTGAAGCTTTCTTT. It specifies CASSGGHTNTEAFF.

The chain joins TRBV12-5 to TRBJ1-5, with 7 nucleotides matching TRBD1. This CDR3 contains 14 residues. After removal of 4 bases from V and 5 bases from J, the junction contained 5 bases not matched to a gene. Per germline, CDR1 LGHNT and CDR2 FRNRAP. The CDR3: CASGWGDSYQPQHF. In DNA, the CDR3 is TGTGCTAGTGGTTGGGGGGACAGTTATCAGCCCCAGCATTTT.

The chain has TRBV9 and TRBJ2-1; D is undetermined. This CDR3 comprises 12 residues. The V gene lost 0 bases and the J gene lost 12 bases, with 10 bases spanning the gap. Germline CDR1 reads SGDLS; CDR2 reads YYNGEE. The CDR3 nucleotides read TGTGCCAGCAGCGTAGGTCTATCTGGGCAGTTCTTC. It is translated as CASSVGLSGQFF.

This clone was observed a handful of times. This chain connects TRBV7-6 to TRBJ2-2; a possible D gene is TRBD2 (6 bases). V was shortened by 5 bases and J by 6 bases, with 10 bases between the two germline ends. Germline CDR1 is SGHVS and CDR2 is FNYEAQ. The CDR3 runs 13 residues. CDR3 in DNA: TGTGCCAGCAGCCGGGACTCGGCCGGGGAGCTGTTTTTT. Translated, it gives CASSRDSAGELFF.